This T cell receptor beta chain is drawn from a study of cytomegalovirus exposure and HLA in healthy donors. Overall study context: An earlier analysis found fewer than 140 million unique TCR beta sequences from about 190 million T cells. Study results and limitations: Apart from CMV serostatus, no immune exposure information was available.

The PCR made use of 60 Vbeta and 13 Jbeta primers. Assay used: immunoSEQ multiplex PCR; TCRdb lists only in-frame clones, some missing. The sample contains roughly 50,000 clones, less than 85% of which appear only once. Germline CDR1 and CDR2: MDHEN and SYDVKM. The V gene end was trimmed by 7 bases and the J gene end by 7 bases; junction bases not matched to a gene: 14. The CDR3 length is 16 residues. Comments on this clone: Its antigen is not identified.

The sequenced sample consisted of PBMCs. The source of this sequence is a man aged 30 to 39 in good health and CMV-seropositive. J is TRBJ1-3 and V is TRBV28; 9 bases are a match to TRBD1. The CDR3 loop is CASTDVGQGTRNTIYF. The CDR3 DNA follows: TGTGCCAGCACGGACGTCGGACAGGGGACACGGAACACCATATATTTT.